The 18 T cell receptor beta chains given below trace back to one sample, sequenced in a study of blood T cell repertoires in COVID-19. The table came from immunoSEQ multiplex PCR; TCRdb's copy has only in-frame clones and leaves some out. Among 350,000 to 550,000 clones, around nine tenths were seen once, and the ten largest hold around 4.4%. The sample was peripheral blood. These receptors were taken from a woman between 25 and 40 years old with acute or convalescent COVID-19.

The rearrangement uses TRBV19 and TRBJ2-6; D is ambiguous. CDR1 is LNHDA, CDR2 SQIVND, per germline (reference sequence). Trimming stripped 5 bases from V and 2 bases from J, with 13 bases between. This CDR3 has 16 residues. CDR3 residues: CASSSQRGAGANVLTF. For the CDR3, the DNA is TGTGCCAGTAGTTCCCAGCGTGGCGCTGGGGCCAACGTCCTGACTTTC.

The V gene is TRBV20-1, the J gene TRBJ2-5, with no clear D. CDR1 and CDR2 (germline): DFQATT, SNEGSKA (reference sequence). Trimming took off 6 bases at V and 0 bases at J, with 5 bases between the two ends. The CDR3 covers 11 residues. CDR3 loop: CSATHQETQYF. The CDR3 DNA is TGCAGTGCAACACACCAAGAGACCCAGTACTTC.

This clone has just one count. The rearrangement joins TRBV28 to TRBJ2-1; 11 nucleotides line up with TRBD2. Per the germline V gene, CDR1 is MDHEN and CDR2 is SYDVKM. There are 16 residues in the CDR3. V dropped 6 bases and J dropped 4; count of bases not matched to a gene: 8. The CDR3 region has the DNA TGTGCCAGCAGCCGAACTAGCGGGGGACTATACAATGAGCAGTTCTTC. Its translation: CASSRTSGGLYNEQFF.

The chain links TRBV7-3 to TRBJ2-1; D gene uncertain. This CDR3 contains 13 residues. Per germline, CDR1 SGHTA and CDR2 FQGTGA. The V gene lost 1 base and the J gene lost 5 bases, with 6 bases spanning the gap. The CDR3 is CASSLIRDNEQFF. In DNA, the CDR3 is TGTGCCAGCAGCTTAATACGAGACAATGAGCAGTTCTTC.

The CDR3 loop is CASSFFAGEGYGYTF. In DNA form, the CDR3 reads TGTGCCAGCAGTTTTTTCGCAGGGGAGGGCTATGGCTACACCTTC. The chain joins TRBV6-6 to TRBJ1-2, with a weak D call TRBD1 (6 bases). The CDR3 covers 15 residues. V was pared by 4 bases and J by 4 bases, with 16 bases between. CDR1 is MNHNY and CDR2 is SVGAGI in the germline V gene (reference sequence).

This clone has a single count. The chain couples TRBV7-9 to TRBJ1-5; 11 bases match TRBD1. The ends lost 5 bases at V and 2 bases at J; junction bases unmatched: 2. This CDR3 comprises 15 residues. CDR1 SEHNR and CDR2 FQNEAQ come from the germline V gene (reference sequence). CDR3 sequence reads: CASSGDRGGNQPQHF. CDR3 DNA: TGTGCCAGCAGCGGGGACAGGGGGGGCAATCAGCCCCAGCATTTT.

V usage is TRBV9 and J usage is TRBJ2-3, with 11 bases matching TRBD2. V shed 0 bases, J shed 6 bases, and the junction held 12 bases outside the gene matches. There are 18 residues in the CDR3. Germline CDR1 and CDR2: SGDLS and YYNGEE. CDR3: CASSVESSGGAWFDTQYF. The CDR3 DNA reads TGTGCCAGCAGCGTAGAGAGTAGCGGGGGGGCCTGGTTTGATACGCAGTATTTT.

V is TRBV5-1 and J is TRBJ2-7; D perhaps matches TRBD2 (6 bases). The CDR3 consists of 17 residues. Germline V CDR1 and CDR2: SGHRS, YFSETQ. Trimming removed 4 bases at V and 2 bases at J, with 22 bases between. The CDR3 DNA reads TGCGCCAGCAGCCGCCTACAGTCTCGGGAGCGGACCTACGAGCAGTACTTC. Translated, it gives CASSRLQSRERTYEQYF.

The rearrangement uses TRBV5-1 and TRBJ1-2, with 8 nucleotides matching TRBD1. From germline, CDR1 is SGHRS and CDR2 YFSETQ. CDR3 length: 16 residues. V trimming: 3 bases; J trimming: 1 base; junction bases outside the gene matches: 8. The CDR3 sequence: CASSWSPGQVNYGYTF. CDR3 coding DNA: TGCGCCAGCAGCTGGTCCCCGGGACAGGTTAACTATGGCTACACCTTC.

The CDR3 region is CATSRDPGGQIGNTIYF. DNA of the CDR3: TGTGCCACCAGCAGAGATCCCGGTGGGCAAATTGGAAACACCATATATTTT. This sequence joins TRBV15 and TRBJ1-3; D is uncertain. The V gene lost 0 bases and the J gene lost 3 bases, with 15 bases spanning the gap. The CDR3 length is 17 residues. Germline loops: CDR1 LNHNV, CDR2 YYDKDF (reference sequence).

V is TRBV6-5 and J is TRBJ1-3; D possibly corresponds to TRBD1 (5 bases). Germline-derived CDR1 and CDR2 are MNHEY and SVGAGI. This CDR3 has 13 residues. Trimming removed 7 bases at V and 7 bases at J, with 14 bases between. CDR3 sequence: CASTGLNRNTIYF. CDR3 nucleotide sequence: TGTGCCAGCACAGGGTTAAATCGGAACACCATATATTTT.

This clone has only one observation. This chain connects TRBV28 to TRBJ1-2; no clear D gene. Trimming left V 2 bases short and J 8 bases short, with 18 bases between. Germline loops: CDR1 MDHEN, CDR2 SYDVKM. This CDR3 has 15 amino acids. CDR3: CASSLMEVHWEGYTF. The CDR3 DNA reads as TGTGCCAGCAGTTTAATGGAGGTCCATTGGGAAGGCTACACCTTC.

The CDR3: CASSPSTAYGYTF. The CDR3, as DNA: TGTGCCAGCAGCCCCTCGACAGCCTATGGCTACACCTTC. The chain recombines TRBV14 with TRBJ1-2, with a possible D match to TRBD1 (5 bases). CDR1 is SGHDN, CDR2 FVKESK, per germline. Deletions cut 4 bases from V and 4 bases from J, with 10 bases between. This CDR3 region has 13 residues.

Points on this clone: At one end the junction does not follow the germline gene, possibly because of a read error. CDR3 coding DNA: TGTGCCAGCAGCGAAGAAAGACTAGCGGGGGGGCCGGGGACCCAGTACTTC. This gives the protein CASSEERLAGGPGTQYF. The chain uses TRBV2 and TRBJ2-5; 14 bases line up with TRBD2. Germline lookup yields CDR1 SNHLY and CDR2 FYNNEI. The CDR3 contains 17 residues.

The chain carries TRBV7-9 and TRBJ2-1; perhaps TRBD2 as D (6 bases). The CDR3 has 12 amino acids. CDR1 is SEHNR and CDR2 is FQNEAQ in the germline V gene (reference sequence). V was trimmed by 5 bases and J by 10 bases, leaving 12 bases between them. The CDR3, as DNA: TGTGCCAGCAGCGCCGGGGGTTCGGAGCAGTTCTTC. Translating gives CASSAGGSEQFF.

This chain uses TRBV5-1 with TRBJ1-1, with D possibly TRBD1 on 5 matching bases. Germline assignment: CDR1 SGHRS and CDR2 YFSETQ. The CDR3 is 13 residues long. Deletions cut 0 bases from V and 7 bases from J, with 10 bases between. CDR3: CASSLADSHEAFF. CDR3 coding DNA: TGCGCCAGCAGCTTGGCCGACAGCCATGAAGCTTTCTTT.

This rearrangement joins TRBV3-1 (or the pseudogene TRBV3-2) to TRBJ2-2; TRBD2 agrees at 10 bases. There are 17 residues in the CDR3. V was pared by 1 base and J by 5 bases, with 7 bases of the junction left unmatched. CDR1 LGHDT and CDR2 YNNKEL come from the germline V gene (reference sequence). The DNA of the CDR3 is TGTGCCAGCAGCCAAGGTAATCTAGCGGGGGCTACCGGGGAGCTGTTTTTT. Translation gives CASSQGNLAGATGELFF.

Only one count was recorded for this clone. This chain connects TRBV5-6 to TRBJ1-1, with a tentative D call TRBD1 (5 bases). The V and J ends lost 2 bases and 10 bases respectively, with 12 bases between them. This CDR3 is 12 amino acids long. CDR1 SGHDT and CDR2 YYEEEE come from the germline V gene. The CDR3 region is CASSFGAGRAFF. In nucleotides, the CDR3 is TGTGCCAGCAGCTTTGGGGCCGGCAGAGCTTTCTTT.